The 26 T cell receptor delta chains given below trace back to one sample, sequenced in a study of human gamma delta and Vdelta1 T cells. TCRdb re-processed the PCR reads via CATT. The data contain roughly 700 delta-chain clones, 28% of them singletons. The material sequenced was Vdelta1 gamma-delta T cells from blood. The receptors shown here come from a human donor in good health.

The sample holds a few counts of this clone. This sequence is one base from a far larger clone and is likely a read error. The chain combines TRDV1 with TRDJ1, with TRDD3 identical over 7 bases. J was trimmed by 0 bases and V by 5 bases; bases with no gene match: 21. The germline V gene encodes CDR1 TSWWSYY and CDR2 QGS. The CDR3 spans 20 residues. DNA of the CDR3: TGTGCTCTTGGGCCCCCCCGGCTACTCTGGGGGTATATGTACACCGATAAACTCATCTTT. It codes for CALGPPRLLWGYMYTDKLIF.

This clone qualifies as medium-sized. A far larger clone is only one base removed, so a read error is likely. The chain couples TRDV1 to TRDJ1, with 10 bases aligning to TRDD3. The CDR3 has 21 amino acids. The germline V gene encodes CDR1 TSWWSYY and CDR2 QGS. The CDR3 nucleotides are TGTGCTCTTGGGAACTACCTTCACTTCTATCGGGGGATACGGGGAGCCGATAAACCCATCTTT. The encoded protein is CALGNYLHFYRGIRGADKPIF.

Of note for this clone: The likely explanation is a read error, given a far larger clone one base away. This chain joins TRDV1 and TRDJ1; 7 nucleotides align to TRDD3. V lost 5 bases and J lost 0; bases outside the gene matches: 21. The CDR3 covers 20 residues. Looked up from germline, CDR1 is TSWWSYY and CDR2 is QGS. The CDR3 DNA is TGTGCTCTTGGGCCCCCCCGGATACTCTGGGGGTATCTGTACACCGATAAACTCATCTTT. Protein sequence: CALGPPRILWGYLYTDKLIF.

This clone is termed medium-sized. TCRdb attributes to this sequence the protein of a much larger clone, which differs from the DNA translation at residue 12; a read error is likely, and the protein displayed is translated from the DNA. The chain uses TRDV1 and TRDJ1; tentatively, D is TRDD3 (6 bases). Trimming took 4 bases from V and 0 from J, leaving 30 bases between them. Looked up from germline, CDR1 is TSWWSYY and CDR2 is QGS. The CDR3 sequence is 21 residues long. CDR3 coding DNA: TGTGCTCTTGGGGTTGGCCCTGTCTTAGCCTGGGAGATACGGCACACCGATAAACTCATCTTT. As protein: CALGVGPVLAWEIRHTDKLIF.

With regard to this clone: This may be a read error: a much more frequent sequence differs by one nucleotide. Different DNA sequences within this sample yield the same CDR3. This chain joins TRDV2 and TRDJ3; D gene uncertain. The CDR3 extends over 19 amino acids. Trimming pared 7 bases from V and 3 bases from J, leaving 24 bases between. Germline V CDR1 and CDR2: GEAIGNYY, EKD. As DNA, the CDR3 is TGTGCCTGCGAGATGGAGTACGCCCGGCCCCTCTGGGACACCCGACAGATGTTTTTC. Its protein product is CACEMEYARPLWDTRQMFF.

Relative to its sample, this clone is large (0.1 to 1%). The V gene is TRDV1, the J gene TRDJ1; 12 bases agree with TRDD3. Germline loops: CDR1 TSWWSYY, CDR2 QGS. The V gene end was trimmed by 0 bases and the J gene end by 3 bases; junction bases not matched to a gene: 23. This CDR3 is built from 23 residues. CDR3 loop: CALGELWPTLGDTGGYWADKLIF. The CDR3 nucleotides are TGTGCTCTTGGGGAACTTTGGCCTACGTTAGGCGATACTGGGGGATACTGGGCCGATAAACTCATCTTT.

This clone is medium-sized within its sample. One base separates it from a far larger clone, so it is likely a read error. In the same sample, other DNA sequences code for this CDR3. The genes are TRDV1 and TRDJ1, with TRDD3 matching 12 bases. The CDR3 totals 21 residues. The V gene's germline CDR1 is TSWWSYY and CDR2 QGS. CDR3 DNA: TGCGCTCTTGGGGTTGGCCCTGTCTTAGCCTGGGGGATACGGCACACCGATAAACTCATCTTT. As protein: CALGVGPVLAWGIRHTDKLIF.

Comment on this clone: A far larger clone is one nucleotide away, so this likely arose from a read error. In the same sample, other DNA sequences code for this CDR3. This sequence joins TRDV1 and TRDJ1; TRDD3 matches at 11 bases. There are 19 residues in the CDR3. Germline CDR1 is TSWWSYY and CDR2 is QGS. CDR3 nucleotide sequence: TGCGCTCTTGGGGAGAGCGCCCTCCTACGCTGGGGGATACCCGATAAACTCATCTTT. Its translation is CALGESALLRWGIPDKLIF.

As to this clone: One base away lies a much larger clone, so this may be a sequencing read error. The chain uses TRDV1 and TRDJ1, with TRDD3 matching over 11 bases. With V trimmed by 1 base and J by 0 bases, 22 bases remained unmatched. The CDR3 is 23 amino acids. The V gene's germline CDR1 is TSWWSYY and CDR2 QGS. The CDR3 is CALGERTSWIWGIRSMYTDKLIF. The DNA for the CDR3 is TGTGCTCTTGGGGAACGGACCTCCTGGATTTGGGGGATACGCTCTATGTACACCGATAAACTCATCTTT.

This clone is labeled as medium-sized. A single base is all that separates this from a far larger clone, so a read error is likely. This rearrangement joins TRDV1 to TRDJ1, with TRDD3 matching 10 bases. CDR3 size: 21 residues. The germline V gene has CDR1 TSWWSYY and CDR2 QGS. V lost 5 bases to trimming and J lost 2 bases; unmatched junction nucleotides: 23. The CDR3 loop reads CALGNYLHFYRGIRGTDKLIF. The CDR3 DNA follows: TGTGCTCTTGGGAACTACCTTCACTTCTATCGGGGGATACGGGGAACCGATAAACTCATCTTT.

This clone has more than one count but fewer than ten. The gene calls are TRDV1 and TRDJ1; TRDD3 matches 8 bases. Germline loops: CDR1 TSWWSYY, CDR2 QGS. The trim removed 0 bases at V and 7 bases at J, leaving 31 bases unmatched. The CDR3 is 23 residues long. The CDR3 nucleotides read TGTGCTCTTGGGGAACTTTGGTCCTACCCTCTTATGGGGGGATATAACAGCGAAGCTAAACTCATCTTT. This codes for CALGELWSYPLMGGYNSEAKLIF.

This clone was seen a few times. A read error is possible here, since a much larger clone lies one base away. The chain recombines TRDV1 with TRDJ1; tentatively, D is TRDD3 (6 bases). Germline values: CDR1 TSWWSYY, CDR2 QGS. The CDR3 consists of 16 residues. V was pared by 0 bases and J by 1 base, with 12 bases between. CDR3 sequence (DNA): TGTGCTCTTGGGGAACTAGACCGGGGGAGCACCGATAAACTCATCTTT. Protein: CALGELDRGSTDKLIF.

This clone came up a few times. The sample contains more than one DNA sequence encoding this CDR3. The J gene is TRDJ1, the V gene TRDV1; 10 bases match TRDD3. The CDR3 totals 24 residues. The V and J ends lost 0 bases and 0 bases, in that order; junction bases with no gene match: 25. The germline V gene has CDR1 TSWWSYY and CDR2 QGS. The CDR3 protein is CALGELGSLPHWGIRLMYTDKLIF. The CDR3 DNA sequence: TGTGCTCTTGGGGAACTGGGATCCCTGCCGCACTGGGGGATCCGATTAATGTACACCGATAAACTCATCTTT.

In this sample, this clone turned up a few times. A read error likely explains this, since a far larger clone differs by one base. The sample has other DNA sequences that encode this CDR3 too. The genes are TRDV1 and TRDJ1; the match to TRDD3 covers 9 bases. The CDR3 consists of 27 residues. Germline assignment: CDR1 TSWWSYY and CDR2 QGS. CDR3 protein: CALGEPPFRKRPSLDGGYCLGSDKLIF. The CDR3 DNA reads as TGTGCTCTCGGGGAACCTCCATTCAGGAAGCGGCCTTCCTTGGATGGGGGATATTGCCTGGGATCCGATAAACTCATCTTT.

Within the sample, this clone is medium-sized. TCRdb shows a much larger clone's protein in place of this DNA's translation, and the two differ at residue 13, likely through a read error; the protein shown is translated from the DNA. V usage is TRDV1 and J usage is TRDJ1, with 8 nucleotides matching TRDD3. Per the germline V gene, CDR1 is TSWWSYY and CDR2 is QGS. The V segment lost 4 bases and the J segment 0 bases; nucleotides outside the gene matches: 22. This CDR3 contains 21 residues. The CDR3 coding sequence is TGTGCTCTTGGGGTTGGCCCTGTCTTAGCCTGGGGGACACGGCACACCGATAAACTCATCTTT. The encoded protein is CALGVGPVLAWGTRHTDKLIF.

This sequence joins TRDV1 and TRDJ1; 12 bases match TRDD3. This CDR3 region has 16 residues. CDR1 and CDR2 from the germline V gene are TSWWSYY and QGS. V trimming: 2 bases; J trimming: 10 bases; junction bases outside the gene matches: 11. DNA of the CDR3: TGTGCTCTTGGGGAAGGTCGTCTCTGGGGGATACGGAGACTCATCTTT. Translated: CALGEGRLWGIRRLIF.

The chain employs TRDV1 and TRDJ1; TRDD3 aligns across 11 bases. Germline V gene data show CDR1 as TSWWSYY and CDR2 as QGS. The CDR3 spans 20 residues. V was pared by 4 bases and J by 4 bases, with 20 bases of the junction left unmatched. The CDR3 bases are TGTGCTCTTGGGGGTGGCTTCTTCCACTTACTGGGGGATAGTGGCGATAAACTCATCTTT. It is translated as CALGGGFFHLLGDSGDKLIF.

This clone was counted a few times. Given a much more abundant clone one base away, this may be a read error. The chain carries TRDV1 and TRDJ1, with TRDD3 matching over 13 bases. V lost 4 bases and J lost 7; bases outside the gene matches: 21. The germline gives CDR1 TSWWSYY, CDR2 QGS. The CDR3 extends over 20 amino acids. The CDR3 reads CALGVLVSPAYWGIRVKLIF. The CDR3 DNA follows: TGTGCTCTTGGGGTACTAGTTTCTCCCGCGTACTGGGGGATACGTGTTAAACTCATCTTT.

The rearrangement joins TRDV1 to TRDJ1; TRDD3 might be the D (6 bases). The length of the CDR3 is 18 residues. CDR1 is TSWWSYY and CDR2 is QGS in the germline V gene. V was shortened by 1 base and J by 7 bases, with 25 bases between the two germline ends. The CDR3 reads CALGEPSGKRYAKGKLIF. The CDR3 region has the DNA TGTGCTCTTGGGGAACCTAGCGGCAAGCGATACGCTAAGGGTAAACTCATCTTT.

On this clone itself: A far bigger clonotype differs at one base, so this is likely a read error. This sample also contains other DNA sequences that code for the same CDR3. The chain employs TRDV1 and TRDJ1; TRDD3 agrees at 8 bases. V lost 0 bases and J lost 11; bases outside the gene matches: 35. The germline CDR1 and CDR2 sequences are TSWWSYY and QGS. There are 23 residues in the CDR3. CDR3 DNA sequence: TGTGCTCTTGGGGAACTTTGGTCCTACCCTCTTATGGGGGGATATAACAGCTGGGTTAAGCTCATCTTT. It codes for CALGELWSYPLMGGYNSWVKLIF.

This clone is medium-sized by share. This probably arose from a read error, given a far larger clone one base away. The V call is TRDV1, the J call TRDJ1; 13 bases match TRDD3. CDR3 length equals 21 residues. Germline V gene sequence: CDR1 TSWWSYY, CDR2 QGS. J gave up 2 bases and V 3 bases, and 18 bases lay outside the gene matches. The CDR3 loop reads CALGDITRPSYWGIRTDKLIF. CDR3 bases: TGTGCTCTTGGGGACATAACTCGGCCTTCCTACTGGGGGATACGTACCGATAAACTCATCTTT.

Comment on this clone: A far more abundant clone sits one base away, making this likely a read error. The J gene is TRDJ1, the V gene TRDV1, with 9 bases matching TRDD3. This CDR3 has 19 amino acids. J lost 0 bases, V lost 1 base, and 12 bases had no gene match. Germline-derived CDR1 and CDR2 are TSWWSYY and QGS. CDR3 coding DNA: TGTGCTCTTGGGGAACAGTCGCACCCGTGGGGGATAAACACCGATAAACTCATCTTT. As protein: CALGEQSHPWGINTDKLIF.

A remark on this clone: A much bigger clone sits one base away, suggesting this may be a read error. V and J are TRDV1 and TRDJ1; 13 bases are shared with TRDD3. This CDR3 region has 22 residues. From germline, CDR1 is TSWWSYY and CDR2 QGS. In DNA form, the CDR3 reads TGTGCTCCTGGGGACATAGCTCGGCCTTCCTACTGGGGGATACGGGGAGCCGATAAACTCATCTTT. Its protein product is CAPGDIARPSYWGIRGADKLIF.

As regards this clone: The likely explanation is a read error, given a far larger clone one base away. The chain uses TRDV1 and TRDJ1; 9 bases are a match to TRDD3. CDR1 is TSWWSYY and CDR2 is QGS in the germline V gene. The V gene end was trimmed by 1 base and the J gene end by 3 bases; junction bases not matched to a gene: 39. The CDR3 spans 27 residues. The CDR3 loop reads CALGEPPFRKRPPLDGGYCLGSDKLIF. CDR3 DNA: TGTGCTCTTGGGGAACCTCCATTCAGGAAGCGGCCTCCCTTGGATGGGGGATATTGCCTGGGATCCGATAAACTCATCTTT.

In regard to this clone: A far larger clone is one nucleotide away, so this likely arose from a read error. This chain connects TRDV2 to TRDJ1; D is perhaps TRDD1 or TRDD3 (5 bases each). The germline V gene has CDR1 GEAIGNYY and CDR2 EKD. This CDR3 contains 18 residues. V lost 3 bases to trimming and J lost 0 bases, with 22 bases between them. CDR3 region: CACDSLDSTVGYTDKLIF. The CDR3 coding sequence is TGTGCCTGTGACTCTTTAGATAGTACTGTGGGATACACCGATAAACTCATCTTT.

This clone is judged large. At the DNA level, this CDR3 is encoded by other sequences in the same sample as well. This chain connects TRDV2 to TRDJ3; D ambiguous. The CDR3 loop spans 19 amino acids. V lost 4 bases to trimming and J lost 3 bases, with 21 bases between them. CDR1 GEAIGNYY and CDR2 EKD come from the germline V gene. This CDR3 is CACEMEYARPLWDTRQMFF. Here the CDR3 DNA reads TGTGCCTGTGAGATGGAGTACGCCCGGCCCCTCTGGGACACCCGACAGATGTTTTTC.